Described below is a single TCR beta chain sequence and its context. The CDR3 is 15 amino acids. V shed 5 bases and J shed 1 base, with 13 bases lying between them. Germline V gene data show CDR1 as SGDLS and CDR2 as YYNGEE. The data were taken from a study of blood T cell repertoires in COVID-19. Using immunoSEQ multiplex PCR, the repertoire was profiled, and TCRdb retains in-frame clones only, with some absent. The profile covers roughly 200,000 clones, with around 88% appearing a single time and 3.5% to 5.5% taken by the ten largest. This rearrangement joins TRBV9 to TRBJ1-3; D gene uncertain. The material sequenced was PBMCs or T cells enriched from blood (not recorded which). This TCR was recovered from a woman aged 25-40 years who had been exposed to COVID-19. CDR3 sequence reads: CASSDSGLSGNTIYF. CDR3 bases: TGTGCCAGCAGTGATTCGGGTCTTTCTGGAAACACCATATATTTT. Full variable domain (missing parts from reference TRBV9 and TRBJ1-3): DSGVTQTPKHLITATGQRVTLRCSPRSGDLSVYWYQQSLDQGLQFLIQYYNGEERAKGNILERFSAQQFPDLHSELNLSSLELGDSALYFCASSDSGLSGNTIYFGEGSWLTVV.